A single sample gave rise to the 31 T cell receptor beta chains below, sequenced in a study of identical twins. TCRdb re-called the 5' RACE reads through MiXCR, storing one row per CDR3 protein. The sample includes around 650,000 distinct CDR3 sequences, just over 7% seen only once; the top ten take over 1.5%. These data also formed part of another study, on yellow fever vaccine responses in identical twins.

The sample comprised PBMCs. All receptors come from a woman aged 18 to 35 in good health.

The V and J genes are TRBV3-1 and TRBJ2-2; D possibly matches TRBD1 or TRBD2 (5 bases each). V was shortened by 4 bases and J by 5 bases, with 8 bases between the two germline ends. CDR1 and CDR2 (germline): LGHDT, YNNKEL (reference sequence). The CDR3 runs 13 residues. CDR3 sequence reads: CASSRGWTGELFF. DNA for the CDR3: TGTGCCAGCAGCCGGGGGTGGACCGGGGAGCTGTTTTTT. Based on the CDR3 plus reference TRBV3-1 and TRBJ2-2, the full variable domain is DTAVSQTPKYLVTQMGNDKSIKCEQNLGHDTMYWYKQDSKKFLKIMFSYNNKELIINETVPNRFSPKSPDKAHLNLHINSLELGDSAVYFCASSRGWTGELFFGEGSRLTVL.

This clonotype was recorded at least ten times. V usage is TRBV12-3 or TRBV12-4 and J usage is TRBJ1-5, with D tentatively TRBD1 (5 bases). V shed 6 bases and J shed 2 bases, with 5 bases lying between them. The CDR3 runs to 12 residues. The CDR3 region is CASRGGNQPQHF. The CDR3 DNA sequence: TGTGCCAGCAGAGGGGGCAATCAGCCCCAGCATTTT.

This rearrangement joins TRBV11-2 to TRBJ2-2, with 9 bases lining up with TRBD1. CDR3 length: 14 residues. Germline trimming cut 5 bases from V and 5 bases from J; bases unmatched to any gene: 3. CDR1 and CDR2 (germline): SGHAT, FQNNGV. The CDR3, as DNA: TGTGCCAGCAGCCAGGGGACAGGGACCGGGGAGCTGTTTTTT. It translates to CASSQGTGTGELFF.

This clonotype was seen only a few times. The rearrangement links TRBV6-1 to TRBJ2-3; D is perhaps TRBD1 or TRBD2 (5 bases each). Between the trimmed V and J ends, which lost 4 bases and 2 bases, there was a span of 16 bases. CDR3 length: 16 amino acids. Germline CDR1 MNHNS, CDR2 SASEGT. The DNA for the CDR3 is TGTGCCAGCAGTGTAGGGGAGTGGGGGTTCACAGATACGCAGTATTTT. Translated, it gives CASSVGEWGFTDTQYF.

This chain connects TRBV20-1 to TRBJ2-2, with a possible D match to TRBD1 (5 bases). V was cut by 1 base and J by 6 bases, with 6 bases left in between. Germline CDR1 reads DFQATT; CDR2 reads SNEGSKA (reference sequence). The CDR3 length is 12 residues. The CDR3 loop is CSARGTPGELFF. The DNA for the CDR3 is TGCAGTGCTAGAGGGACACCCGGGGAGCTGTTTTTT.

This clonotype was counted only a few times. This chain joins TRBV24-1 and TRBJ2-1; perhaps D is TRBD1 or TRBD2 (6 bases each). The CDR3 is made up of 17 amino acids. Germline CDR1 reads KGHDR; CDR2 reads SFDVKD. V gave up 4 bases and J gave up 4 bases, with 19 bases separating them. The CDR3 is CATSESPGAGMYNEQFF. CDR3 nucleotides: TGTGCCACCAGTGAGTCCCCGGGGGCGGGTATGTACAATGAGCAGTTCTTC.

This clonotype has more than one count but fewer than ten. A much larger clonotype is one base distant, so this may be a read error. The rearrangement joins TRBV6-5 to TRBJ2-1, with 9 bases lining up with TRBD1. Germline trimming cut 4 bases from V and 0 bases from J; bases unmatched to any gene: 1. CDR3 length: 15 residues. Germline lookup yields CDR1 MNHEY and CDR2 SVGAGI. The CDR3 sequence is CASSWTGDSYNEQFF. The CDR3 DNA sequence: TGTGCCAGCAGTTGGACAGGGGACTCCTACAATGAGCAGTTCTTC.

The chain has TRBV5-6 and TRBJ2-3; D is uncertain. CDR1 and CDR2 from the germline V gene are SGHDT and YYEEEE. Trimming shortened V by 3 bases and J by 6 bases, and 17 bases separated the two germline ends. The CDR3 covers 15 residues. The CDR3 region is CASSSPSGSRDTQYF. The DNA of the CDR3 is TGTGCCAGCAGCTCCCCCTCTGGGTCCAGGGATACGCAGTATTTT.

This clonotype was counted ten times or more. V usage is TRBV29-1 and J usage is TRBJ2-5, with TRBD1 matching over 7 bases. V was pared by 6 bases and J by 2 bases, with 3 bases of the junction left unmatched. The CDR3 length is 12 residues. Germline V gene sequence: CDR1 SQVTM, CDR2 ANQGSEA. CDR3 region: CSVQQGQETQYF. The CDR3 DNA reads as TGCAGCGTACAACAGGGGCAAGAGACCCAGTACTTC.

The chain joins TRBV10-3 to TRBJ2-1; 7 bases map to TRBD2. The V gene end was trimmed by 4 bases and the J gene end by 6 bases; junction bases not matched to a gene: 3. This CDR3 is built from 13 residues. CDR1 is ENHRY, CDR2 SYGVKD, per germline. The CDR3 spells CAISATGGNEQFF. The CDR3 DNA is TGTGCCATCAGTGCTACGGGAGGCAATGAGCAGTTCTTC.

The chain combines TRBV6-1 with TRBJ1-2; tentative D call: TRBD1 (6 bases). The ends were cut back, 0 bases at V and 5 bases at J, with 10 bases in the middle. This CDR3 spans 14 amino acids. The germline V gene encodes CDR1 MNHNS and CDR2 SASEGT. The CDR3 here is CASSEAGQFYGYTF. CDR3 nucleotides: TGTGCCAGCAGTGAAGCTGGACAGTTTTATGGCTACACCTTC.

In this sample, this clonotype turned up many times. V gene TRBV28 combines with J gene TRBJ2-7; TRBD1 aligns across 8 bases. Germline lookup yields CDR1 MDHEN and CDR2 SYDVKM. V lost 5 bases to trimming and J lost 1 base; unmatched junction nucleotides: 10. CDR3 length equals 16 residues. CDR3 sequence: CASSPTRQGTSYEQYV. The CDR3 region has the DNA TGTGCCAGCAGTCCAACTCGACAGGGGACGTCCTACGAGCAGTACGTC.

The table lists this clonotype with a few counts. The chain has TRBV7-4 and TRBJ2-1, with TRBD2 matching 7 bases. V lost 1 base and J lost 5; bases outside the gene matches: 8. CDR1 and CDR2 from the germline V gene are SGHVT and SQSDAQ. The CDR3 extends over 16 amino acids. The CDR3 loop reads CASSLDGGSLDNEQFF. CDR3 nucleotides: TGTGCCAGCAGCTTAGATGGCGGGAGTTTAGACAATGAGCAGTTCTTC. The full variable domain, its missing parts supplied by reference TRBV7-4 and TRBJ2-1, is GAGVSQSPRYKVAKRGRDVALRCDSISGHVTLYWYRQTLGQGSEVLTYSQSDAQRDKSGRPSGRFSAERPERSVSTLKIQRTEQGDSAVYLCASSLDGGSLDNEQFFGPGTRLTVL.

This clonotype has only a few counts. This sequence joins TRBV19 and TRBJ1-5; TRBD1 might be the D (5 bases). The CDR3 contains 14 residues. Per germline, CDR1 LNHDA and CDR2 SQIVND (reference sequence). Trimming pared 3 bases from V and 5 bases from J, leaving 11 bases between. CDR3 region: CASSMVRGDQPQHF. CDR3 DNA sequence: TGTGCCAGTAGTATGGTTCGAGGGGATCAGCCCCAGCATTTT.

This clonotype came up many times. V and J are TRBV7-7 and TRBJ2-2; 9 positions agree with TRBD1. The CDR3 spans 15 residues. Per germline, CDR1 SSHAT and CDR2 FNYEAQ (reference sequence). V shed 4 bases, J shed 0 bases, and the junction held 0 bases outside the gene matches. This chain's CDR3 is CASSWTGANTGELFF. CDR3 DNA: TGTGCCAGCAGCTGGACAGGGGCGAACACCGGGGAGCTGTTTTTT.

The chain is built from TRBV5-1 and TRBJ2-3; possible D gene TRBD1, 6 bases. The germline gives CDR1 SGHRS, CDR2 YFSETQ. The CDR3 contains 14 residues. V was trimmed by 4 bases and J by 5 bases, leaving 14 bases between them. CDR3 region: CASSNRVLRDTQYF. CDR3 nucleotide sequence: TGCGCCAGCAGCAACAGGGTTTTGCGAGATACGCAGTATTTT. Combining the CDR3 with reference TRBV5-1 and TRBJ2-3 gives the whole variable domain KAGVTQTPRYLIKTRGQQVTLSCSPISGHRSVSWYQQTPGQGLQFLFEYFSETQRNKGNFPGRFSGRQFSNSRSEMNVSTLELGDSALYLCASSNRVLRDTQYFGPGTRLTVL.

This clonotype was detected a few times. The chain employs TRBV12-3 or TRBV12-4 and TRBJ2-2; 10 nucleotides agree with TRBD2. The CDR3 extends over 14 amino acids. V gave up 8 bases and J gave up 6 bases; unmatched junction bases: 6. In DNA form, the CDR3 reads TGTGCCAGCGAAACTAGCGGGGTGGCCGGGGAGCTGTTTTTT. It translates to CASETSGVAGELFF.

V usage is TRBV6-5 and J usage is TRBJ1-2; 8 bases fit TRBD1. The germline gives CDR1 MNHEY, CDR2 SVGAGI. This CDR3 has 15 residues. The trim removed 0 bases at V and 4 bases at J, leaving 4 bases unmatched. The CDR3 here is CASSYSDRAPYGYTF. CDR3 bases: TGTGCCAGCAGTTACTCGGACAGGGCTCCCTATGGCTACACCTTC.

This clonotype has a handful of counts. The chain joins TRBV28 to TRBJ2-3, with 8 positions matching TRBD1. The CDR3 is 15 amino acids. From germline, CDR1 is MDHEN and CDR2 SYDVKM. The J segment lost 4 bases and the V segment lost 2 bases, leaving 5 bases of the junction unmatched. CDR3 residues: CASSLGQGASDTQYF. CDR3 nucleotide sequence: TGTGCCAGCAGTTTAGGCCAGGGGGCATCAGATACGCAGTATTTT.

This clonotype was picked up a small number of times. This chain joins TRBV20-1 and TRBJ2-7; 8 bases fit TRBD2. Germline V gives CDR1 DFQATT, CDR2 SNEGSKA (reference sequence). V shed 5 bases and J 2 bases; nucleotides not matched to a gene: 2. There are 12 residues in the CDR3. CDR3 residues: CSAQGLAYEQYF. The CDR3 nucleotides read TGCAGTGCTCAGGGACTAGCCTACGAGCAGTACTTC.

This clonotype was seen repeatedly, ten times or more. The chain uses TRBV20-1 and TRBJ2-3; 14 bases line up with TRBD2. The germline V gene encodes CDR1 DFQATT and CDR2 SNEGSKA (reference sequence). The CDR3 runs to 16 residues. The junction had 5 bases not matched to a gene; V was cut back by 2 bases and J by 4 bases. The DNA of the CDR3 is TGCAGTGCTAGACAGACTAGCGGGGGGGGGGCAGATACGCAGTATTTT. It specifies CSARQTSGGGADTQYF.

The chain carries TRBV24-1 and TRBJ2-1; 13 bases map to TRBD2. The CDR3 is 16 residues long. Germline-derived CDR1 and CDR2 are KGHDR and SFDVKD. Losses at the gene ends were 5 bases for V and 9 bases for J; bases not matched to a gene: 9. This CDR3 reads CATSAHGTSGNIEQFF. DNA for the CDR3: TGTGCCACCAGTGCCCACGGGACTAGCGGGAACATTGAGCAGTTCTTC.

CDR3 in amino acids: CATSDRQKPYNEQFF. Here the CDR3 DNA reads TGTGCCACCAGTGACAGACAGAAGCCCTACAATGAGCAGTTCTTC. This sequence joins TRBV24-1 and TRBJ2-1, with a tentative D call TRBD1 (5 bases). CDR3 length: 15 residues. CDR1 is KGHDR, CDR2 SFDVKD, per germline. The V gene lost 4 bases and the J gene lost 2 bases, with 11 bases spanning the gap.

The chain combines TRBV29-1 with TRBJ2-5; D may be TRBD1 or TRBD2 (6 bases each). CDR1 and CDR2 from the germline V gene are SQVTM and ANQGSEA. Trimming stripped 6 bases from V and 1 base from J, with 12 bases between. There are 13 residues in the CDR3. The chain's CDR3 is CSVKGGSQETQYF. The CDR3 DNA sequence: TGCAGCGTCAAGGGGGGATCCCAAGAGACCCAGTACTTC. The whole variable domain, filled in from reference TRBV29-1 and TRBJ2-5, reads SAVISQKPSRDICQRGTSLTIQCQVDSQVTMMFWYRQQPGQSLTLIATANQGSEATYESGFVIDKFPISRPNLTFSTLTVSNMSPEDSSIYLCSVKGGSQETQYFGPGTRLLVL.

This clonotype has only a few counts. V and J are TRBV7-9 and TRBJ2-1; 12 nucleotides match TRBD2. The germline CDR1 and CDR2 sequences are SEHNR and FQNEAQ (reference sequence). The CDR3 totals 16 residues. With 4 bases clipped from V and 4 bases from J, the junction kept 5 bases outside the gene matches. The DNA for the CDR3 is TGTGCCAGCAGCTACCAACTAGCGGGAGGATACAATGAGCAGTTCTTC. Protein sequence: CASSYQLAGGYNEQFF.

The genes are TRBV12-3 or TRBV12-4 and TRBJ2-5; D call uncertain. The CDR3 is made up of 13 amino acids. V dropped 4 bases and J dropped 4 bases, with 10 bases sitting between them. Here the CDR3 reads CASSSAGRETQYF. As DNA, the CDR3 is TGTGCCAGCAGTTCGGCAGGACGAGAGACCCAGTACTTC.

The V and J genes are TRBV7-9 and TRBJ2-5, with 7 nucleotides matching TRBD1. Unmatched junction bases numbered 10, after V lost 5 bases and J lost 4 bases. The CDR3 loop spans 15 amino acids. Looked up from germline, CDR1 is SEHNR and CDR2 is FQNEAQ (reference sequence). In DNA, the CDR3 is TGTGCCAGCAGCCCCGGCGAGGGGGCGGCAGAGACCCAGTACTTC. It specifies CASSPGEGAAETQYF. Full variable domain (rest looked up from reference TRBV7-9 and TRBJ2-5): DTGVSQNPRHKITKRGQNVTFRCDPISEHNRLYWYRQTLGQGPEFLTYFQNEAQLEKSRLLSDRFSAERPKGSFSTLEIQRTEQGDSAMYLCASSPGEGAAETQYFGPGTRLLVL.

The chain recombines TRBV14 with TRBJ1-4; D uncertain. The germline V gene encodes CDR1 SGHDN and CDR2 FVKESK. The CDR3 loop spans 14 amino acids. V was pared by 0 bases and J by 7 bases, with 9 bases between. The DNA for the CDR3 is TGTGCCAGCAGCCAAGAGGGGATCGGTGAAAAACTGTTTTTT. As protein: CASSQEGIGEKLFF. Full variable domain (remainder filled in from reference TRBV14 and TRBJ1-4): EAGVTQFPSHSVIEKGQTVTLRCDPISGHDNLYWYRRVMGKEIKFLLHFVKESKQDESGMPNNRFLAERTGGTYSTLKVQPAELEDSGVYFCASSQEGIGEKLFFGSGTQLSVL.

This clonotype was seen at least ten times. This chain connects TRBV5-1 to TRBJ2-3; 8 positions match TRBD2. The CDR3 is 17 residues long. V was clipped by 5 bases and J by 5 bases; unmatched bases: 16. CDR1 and CDR2 (germline): SGHRS, YFSETQ. As DNA, the CDR3 is TGCGCCAGCAGATCGAAGGCTAGCGGGTTTCGGCTAGATACGCAGTATTTT. Translated: CASRSKASGFRLDTQYF.

V and J are TRBV29-1 and TRBJ2-1; 12 bases are a match to TRBD2. Looked up from germline, CDR1 is SQVTM and CDR2 is ANQGSEA. The V segment lost 6 bases and the J segment 4 bases; nucleotides outside the gene matches: 7. The CDR3 runs 15 residues. The CDR3 DNA reads TGCAGCGTGGGGGCTAGCGGGGGGGTTTACAATGAGCAGTTCTTC. Translated: CSVGASGGVYNEQFF.

This clonotype was found a few times. V gene TRBV27 combines with J gene TRBJ2-1, with 12 bases lining up with TRBD2. The V gene's germline CDR1 is MNHEY and CDR2 SMNVEV (reference sequence). The CDR3 extends over 16 amino acids. V shed 7 bases, J shed 5 bases, and the junction held 9 bases outside the gene matches. The CDR3 sequence is CASNEAGLAGNNEQFF. The CDR3 DNA reads as TGTGCCAGCAACGAAGCCGGACTAGCGGGAAACAATGAGCAGTTCTTC.